Sequencing of this TCR beta chain was carried out in a study of vaccination and CD4 T cells after COVID-19. The ends were cut back, 4 bases at V and 2 bases at J, with 15 bases in the middle. Germline V gene lookup returns CDR1 MNHEY and CDR2 SMNVEV (reference sequence). This CDR3 spans 16 amino acids. An Oncomine TCR Beta short-read assay was used to sequence the DNA from cultured CD4+ T cells. TCRdb ran MiXCR on the PCR reads and lists one entry per CDR3 protein. The table records about 17,000 distinct CDR3 sequences, more than 45% of them present only once. Treatment given: roughly 11-day PBMC culture with coronavirus spike peptide pools or control peptides (ViraFEST assay). In the case of this clonotype: The antigen is unknown.

The rearrangement links TRBV27 to TRBJ2-1, with D possibly matching TRBD2 (6 bases). This sequence originates from a human donor who had recovered from COVID-19. The sequenced sample was CD4+ T cells from blood, cultured in vitro. CDR3 residues: CASSYFRSGAYNEQFF. The CDR3 DNA reads as TGTGCCAGCAGTTACTTTCGTAGCGGCGCCTACAATGAGCAGTTCTTC.